The text below deals with one T cell receptor (beta chain). Its specificity is not known. The sample originates from a study of beta chain features in type 1 diabetes. The authors sorted CD4+ naive, central memory, regulatory and stem cell-like memory cells via CD45RO/CCR7/CD25/CD127/CD95/CD27. Germline V gene sequence: CDR1 SGHVS, CDR2 FQNEAQ. The CDR3 is 15 residues long. V lost 3 bases, J lost 4 bases, and 6 bases stayed unmatched. Study conclusions and caveats: Patients with Type 1 diabetes showed moderately but significantly shorter TCRB CDR3s in all four CD4+ subsets. Patients with type 1 diabetes carried fewer insertions and had more deletions at their VDJ junctions.

The sequenced template was cDNA made from the entire isolated RNA. The method was immunoSEQ multiplex PCR; TCRdb's version includes in-frame clones alone and lacks a portion of them. In the table there are about 710,000 clones, around 15% of which are singletons. This chain uses TRBV7-8 with TRBJ1-2; 9 nucleotides match TRBD1. The sequence derives from a young man with type 1 diabetes. What was sequenced was naive CD4+ T cells from blood. This CDR3 reads CASSFRRDRVYGYTF. In nucleotides, the CDR3 is TGTGCCAGCAGCTTTAGACGGGACAGGGTCTATGGCTACACCTTC.